This TCR beta chain was obtained from a study of T cells in Graves' hyperthyroidism and ophthalmopathy. Study-level points and caveats: The majority of expanded thyroid clonotypes above 0.001 also appeared in blood.

A patient was excluded if there was uncontrolled infection, other autoimmune disease, pregnancy or lactation. Together with thyroid ultrasound, orbital computed tomography, serum thyroxine and TRAb, clinical symptoms were used for diagnoses. This sample holds PBMCs from 8.5 to 10 ml fresh peripheral blood. The CDR3 runs 17 residues. CDR1 and CDR2 (germline): LNHDA, SQIVND (reference sequence). V was cut by 4 bases and J by 0 bases, with 15 bases left in between. In this sample, this clonotype turned up a few times. The antigen is undetermined. The source material, RNA transcripts, was used to amplify TCR beta CDR3 regions. TCR CDR3 regions were first amplified by RT-PCR with HTBI primers. TCRdb independently ran MiXCR on the multiplex PCR reads; one entry per CDR3 protein. The sample shows about 640,000 distinct CDR3 sequences, less than 25% of them seen only once.

This clonotype was sampled from a man between 25 and 39 years old with Graves' ophthalmopathy. The material sequenced was blood. This chain links TRBV19 with TRBJ2-2; D not resolved. The CDR3 DNA is TGTGCCAGTAGTACGATTCTTCCGACACCGAACACCGGGGAGCTGTTTTTT. This gives the protein CASSTILPTPNTGELFF.